These 17 T cell receptor beta chains were all obtained from the same sample, sequenced in a study of blood T cells in healthy people across ages. The second PCR ran roughly 6 to 11 cycles with a sample-barcoded 5' primer and J-beta primers. TCRdb re-derived calls from the 5' RACE reads in MiXCR, one entry per CDR3 protein. The repertoire consists of 550,000 to 700,000 distinct CDR3 sequences, with roughly a quarter occurring once and the leading ten covering less than 20%. Sequencing used blood. These receptors originate from a woman aged 70-85 years in good health.

This clonotype was seen a handful of times. The V gene is TRBV15, the J gene TRBJ1-2, with D possibly TRBD1 on 6 matching bases. The germline gives CDR1 LNHNV, CDR2 YYDKDF (reference sequence). The V and J ends lost 5 bases and 4 bases respectively, with 17 bases between them. The CDR3 runs 15 residues. The CDR3, as DNA: TGTGCCACCAGCGTTAACAGGGAGGGCTCCTATGGCTACACCTTC. It specifies CATSVNREGSYGYTF.

This clonotype was detected only a few times. The V gene is TRBV7-2, the J gene TRBJ2-1; 9 nucleotides align to TRBD1. There are 15 residues in the CDR3. V was pared by 4 bases and J by 4 bases, with 5 bases of the junction left unmatched. Germline CDR1 is SGHTA and CDR2 is FQGNSA. The CDR3 is CASSSQTGGYNEQFF. CDR3 DNA: TGTGCCAGCAGCTCTCAGACAGGGGGATACAATGAGCAGTTCTTC.

The chain has TRBV12-3 or TRBV12-4 and TRBJ2-5, with D maybe TRBD2 (6 bases). The assigned J gene may be wrong: the sequence end matches TRBJ2-1 better. The CDR3 is made up of 12 amino acids. The CDR3 DNA sequence: TGTGCCAGCAATCCCCGGGAGTCCCGGCAGTTCTTC. Translating it yields CASNPRESRQFF.

This clonotype was counted only a few times. The rearrangement links TRBV12-3 or TRBV12-4 to TRBJ2-5, with D perhaps assigned TRBD1 or TRBD2 (5 bases each). V was cut by 1 base and J by 5 bases, with 8 bases left in between. The CDR3 has 13 amino acids. In nucleotides, the CDR3 is TGTGCCAGCAGTTTAGGGGGGATGGAGACCCAGTACTTC. It codes for CASSLGGMETQYF.

The V call is TRBV12-3 or TRBV12-4, the J call TRBJ2-1; TRBD2 agrees at 10 bases. V gave up 1 base and J gave up 9 bases; unmatched junction bases: 6. There are 15 residues in the CDR3. The CDR3 spells CASSLGLAGDGEQFF. The CDR3, as DNA: TGTGCCAGCAGTTTAGGGCTAGCGGGGGACGGTGAGCAGTTCTTC.

This clonotype appeared a few times. The chain carries TRBV20-1 and TRBJ2-5; TRBD2 matches at 12 bases. The CDR3 is 15 amino acids. Germline V gene lookup returns CDR1 DFQATT and CDR2 SNEGSKA (reference sequence). The V and J ends lost 2 bases and 4 bases, in that order; junction bases with no gene match: 5. In nucleotides, the CDR3 is TGCAGTGCTAGAAGGCTAGCGGGGGGGATAGAGACCCAGTACTTC. This encodes CSARRLAGGIETQYF.

The chain employs TRBV7-3 and TRBJ2-6, with D unclear. Trimming shortened V by 1 base and J by 0 bases, and 4 bases separated the two germline ends. The CDR3 is 15 residues long. The germline V gene encodes CDR1 SGHTA and CDR2 FQGTGA. The CDR3 is CASSLSSSGANVLTF. The CDR3 nucleotides read TGTGCCAGCAGCTTAAGTAGCTCTGGGGCCAACGTCCTGACTTTC.

This clonotype was counted between two and nine times. The chain carries TRBV6-6 and TRBJ1-4, with a tentative D call TRBD1 (5 bases). Trimming removed 4 bases at V and 10 bases at J, with 16 bases between. CDR3 size: 14 residues. Per germline, CDR1 MNHNY and CDR2 SVGAGI (reference sequence). The DNA for the CDR3 is TGTGCCAGCAGTTCCGAGGGCATGGGGGGAAAACTGTTTTTT. This encodes CASSSEGMGGKLFF.

The table lists this clonotype with a few counts. This chain links TRBV28 with TRBJ2-7; D perhaps matches TRBD1 (6 bases). The CDR3 spans 15 residues. CDR1 MDHEN and CDR2 SYDVKM come from the germline V gene. V was clipped by 9 bases and J by 0 bases, with 18 bases between them. CDR3 loop: CASMTTGTSSYEQYF. Here the CDR3 DNA reads TGTGCCAGTATGACTACCGGGACATCCTCCTACGAGCAGTACTTC.

This clonotype has more than one count but fewer than ten. The chain joins TRBV20-1 to TRBJ2-4; the D is unclear. Germline V gene data show CDR1 as DFQATT and CDR2 as SNEGSKA (reference sequence). The CDR3 length is 13 residues. Trimming left V 5 bases short and J 5 bases short, with 13 bases between. The DNA for the CDR3 is TGCAGTGCTCTCACGTCCTCCCAAAACATTCAGTACTTC. This translates into CSALTSSQNIQYF.

In its sample, this clonotype was seen a few times. The V and J genes are TRBV28 and TRBJ2-7; 7 bases agree with TRBD1. Germline-derived CDR1 and CDR2 are MDHEN and SYDVKM. The V and J ends lost 5 bases and 2 bases, in that order; junction bases with no gene match: 6. There are 14 residues in the CDR3. The CDR3 here is CASSNRDSPYEQYF. The CDR3 DNA is TGTGCCAGCAGTAACCGGGACAGTCCCTACGAGCAGTACTTC.

The V and J genes are TRBV21-1 and TRBJ2-5; the table's TRBD1 call for D was not verified on the DNA. TRBV21-1 is deemed a pseudogene. The CDR3 runs 14 residues. This chain's CDR3 is CASTNTGMEETQYF. In DNA form, the CDR3 reads TGTGCCAGCACCAATACAGGGATGGAAGAGACCCAGTACTTC.

V and J are TRBV6-5 and TRBJ2-5, with 8 bases fitting TRBD1. Germline lookup yields CDR1 MNHEY and CDR2 SVGAGI. The trim removed 0 bases at V and 3 bases at J, leaving 3 bases unmatched. This CDR3 spans 15 amino acids. This chain's CDR3 is CASSYSDRAKETQYF. CDR3 sequence (DNA): TGTGCCAGCAGTTACTCGGACAGGGCGAAAGAGACCCAGTACTTC.

The J gene is TRBJ2-4, the V gene TRBV24-1; D may be TRBD1 (5 bases). The V end was cut by 2 bases, the J end by 0 bases, with 10 bases between. This CDR3 contains 16 residues. In germline, CDR1 is KGHDR, CDR2 SFDVKD. The DNA for the CDR3 is TGTGCCACCAGTGATTCGCCAGGGATAGCCAAAAACATTCAGTACTTC. As protein: CATSDSPGIAKNIQYF.

V gene TRBV27 combines with J gene TRBJ1-2, with D possibly being TRBD1 (5 bases). The germline CDR1 and CDR2 sequences are MNHEY and SMNVEV (reference sequence). Deletions cut 7 bases from V and 1 base from J, with 16 bases between. The CDR3 covers 15 residues. The CDR3 sequence: CASNPRAQDNYGYTF. DNA for the CDR3: TGTGCCAGCAACCCCAGGGCCCAGGATAACTATGGCTACACCTTC.

This chain connects TRBV7-2 to TRBJ2-5; 9 nucleotides align to TRBD2. Trimming removed 7 bases from V and 5 bases from J; junction bases left unmatched: 14. CDR3 length: 16 residues. Germline lookup yields CDR1 SGHTA and CDR2 FQGNSA. Written as DNA, the CDR3 is TGTGCCAGCATCCGGTCACGAGCGGGGGGCGCCGAGACCCAGTACTTC. Translated: CASIRSRAGGAETQYF.

The chain couples TRBV30 to TRBJ1-1, with TRBD1 matching over 7 bases. From germline, CDR1 is GTSNPN and CDR2 SVGIG (reference sequence). The junction had 3 bases not matched to a gene; V was cut back by 1 base and J by 4 bases. The CDR3 totals 13 residues. The CDR3 loop reads CAWSAGGGTEAFF. For the CDR3, the DNA is TGTGCCTGGAGTGCAGGGGGGGGCACTGAAGCTTTCTTT.